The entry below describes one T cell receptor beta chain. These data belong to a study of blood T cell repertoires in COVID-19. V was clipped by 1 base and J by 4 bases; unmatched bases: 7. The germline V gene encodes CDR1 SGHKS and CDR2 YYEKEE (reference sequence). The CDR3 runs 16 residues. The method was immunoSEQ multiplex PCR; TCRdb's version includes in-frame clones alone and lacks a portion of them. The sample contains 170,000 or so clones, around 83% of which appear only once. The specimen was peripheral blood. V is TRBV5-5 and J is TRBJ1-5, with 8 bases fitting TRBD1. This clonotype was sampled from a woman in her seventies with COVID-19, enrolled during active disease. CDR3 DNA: TGTGCCAGCAGCTTGTCAGGGGGCGTACGGAATCAGCCCCAGCATTTT. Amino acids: CASSLSGGVRNQPQHF.